These 19 T cell receptor beta chains came from one sample sequenced in a study of blood T cell repertoires in COVID-19. Clones were read by immunoSEQ multiplex PCR, and TCRdb kept only the in-frame ones, dropping some. Here the sample spans approximately 190,000 clones, roughly four fifths being singletons. The sequenced material came from peripheral blood. These receptors all stem from a middle-aged woman with acute or convalescent COVID-19.

This chain links TRBV5-1 with TRBJ2-6; D possibly corresponds to TRBD2 (6 bases). CDR1 SGHRS and CDR2 YFSETQ come from the germline V gene. V was cut by 7 bases and J by 4 bases, with 12 bases left in between. The CDR3 consists of 14 residues. The CDR3, as DNA: TGCGCCAGCTCGGAGGGGCGGGGGGCCAACGTCCTGACTTTC. This codes for CASSEGRGANVLTF.

The chain recombines TRBV19 with TRBJ1-5; D is uncertain. V gave up 1 base and J gave up 6 bases, with 7 bases separating them. CDR1 is LNHDA, CDR2 SQIVND, per germline (reference sequence). The CDR3 is 13 amino acids. In DNA, the CDR3 is TGTGCCAGTAGTATAGCCAGTGGTCAGCCCCAGCATTTT. Protein: CASSIASGQPQHF.

The chain joins TRBV5-1 to TRBJ1-4; D possibly corresponds to TRBD1 (6 bases). This CDR3 has 15 residues. Trimming pared 0 bases from V and 5 bases from J, leaving 11 bases between. The germline V gene has CDR1 SGHRS and CDR2 YFSETQ. The CDR3 reads CASSLAGQGNEKLFF. CDR3 DNA: TGCGCCAGCAGCTTGGCGGGCCAGGGGAATGAAAAACTGTTTTTT.

This chain links TRBV4-1 with TRBJ2-3, with 11 bases that match TRBD2. Trimming took 1 base from V and 9 from J; bases not matched to a gene: 9. Germline V gives CDR1 MGHRA, CDR2 YSYEKL. This CDR3 is 16 amino acids long. The CDR3 sequence is CASSQVVSGGARTQYF. CDR3 DNA: TGCGCCAGCAGCCAAGTTGTTAGCGGGGGGGCTAGGACGCAGTATTTT.

The gene calls are TRBV7-3 and TRBJ1-1, with 7 bases lining up with TRBD1. CDR3 length equals 15 residues. Per the germline V gene, CDR1 is SGHTA and CDR2 is FQGTGA. The J segment lost 2 bases and the V segment lost 3 bases, leaving 6 bases of the junction unmatched. The CDR3 region has the DNA TGTGCCAGCAGCTTGACGGACAGGTCCAACACTGAAGCTTTCTTT. Protein: CASSLTDRSNTEAFF. Looking up the rest from reference TRBV7-3 and TRBJ1-1 gives the full variable domain: GAGVSQTPSNKVTEKGKYVELRCDPISGHTALYWYRQSLGQGPEFLIYFQGTGAADDSGLPNDRFFAVRPEGSVSTLKIQRTERGDSAVYLCASSLTDRSNTEAFFGQGTRLTVV.

This clone appeared once. The chain carries TRBV4-1 and TRBJ1-5; perhaps TRBD1 as D (5 bases). This CDR3 is 16 amino acids long. CDR1 is MGHRA and CDR2 is YSYEKL in the germline V gene. Trimming pared 4 bases from V and 2 bases from J, leaving 15 bases between. The CDR3, as DNA: TGCGCCAGCAGCCCTACCGGGCGGGGGGGCAATCAGCCCCAGCATTTT. Protein: CASSPTGRGGNQPQHF.

The CDR3 region has the DNA TGTGCCAGCAGCTTAGGGGTCAGCGCCTACGAGCAGTACTTC. Residues: CASSLGVSAYEQYF. The rearrangement links TRBV7-2 to TRBJ2-7; D is ambiguous. With 1 base removed from V and 2 bases from J, the gap between germline ends came to 9 bases. The CDR3 extends over 14 amino acids. CDR1 and CDR2 from the germline V gene are SGHTA and FQGNSA. Drawing the rest from reference TRBV7-2 and TRBJ2-7, the complete variable domain is GAGVSQSPSNKVTEKGKDVELRCDPISGHTALYWYRQSLGQGLEFLIYFQGNSAPDKSGLPSDRFSAERTGGSVSTLTIQRTQQEDSAVYLCASSLGVSAYEQYFGPGTRLTVT.

This clone showed up just once. V gene TRBV27 combines with J gene TRBJ2-5, with a tentative D call TRBD2 (6 bases). V dropped 5 bases and J dropped 1 base, with 11 bases sitting between them. From germline, CDR1 is MNHEY and CDR2 SMNVEV (reference sequence). This CDR3 is built from 14 residues. In DNA form, the CDR3 reads TGTGCCAGCAGTCACGGGAGCCCCCAAGAGACCCAGTACTTC. As protein: CASSHGSPQETQYF.

The chain couples TRBV7-2 to TRBJ2-5; a possible D gene is TRBD2 (6 bases). This CDR3 contains 13 residues. The germline V and J ends were trimmed by 6 bases and 1 base, with 9 bases remaining between them. Germline V gene data show CDR1 as SGHTA and CDR2 as FQGNSA. CDR3 bases: TGTGCCAGCAGGGGGGGAGCCCAAGAGACCCAGTACTTC. Protein sequence: CASRGGAQETQYF.

The chain carries TRBV28 and TRBJ2-1; TRBD2 aligns across 9 bases. Per germline, CDR1 MDHEN and CDR2 SYDVKM. With 7 bases clipped from V and 0 bases from J, the junction kept 13 bases outside the gene matches. This CDR3 is built from 18 residues. CDR3 nucleotides: TGTGCCAGCATCCGGCGGAGCGGGAGGATGAGCTCCTACAATGAGCAGTTCTTC. This encodes CASIRRSGRMSSYNEQFF. Full variable domain (missing parts from reference TRBV28 and TRBJ2-1): DVKVTQSSRYLVKRTGEKVFLECVQDMDHENMFWYRQDPGLGLRLIYFSYDVKMKEKGDIPEGYSVSREKKERFSLILESASTNQTSMYLCASIRRSGRMSSYNEQFFGPGTRLTVL.

This clone occurred a few times. The V gene is TRBV11-2, the J gene TRBJ2-2; 9 bases fit TRBD2. The CDR3 length is 16 residues. The germline V gene has CDR1 SGHAT and CDR2 FQNNGV. The trim removed 4 bases at V and 5 bases at J, leaving 8 bases unmatched. The CDR3 loop reads CASSSSAGGGTGELFF. The CDR3 bases are TGTGCCAGCAGCTCCTCAGCGGGGGGAGGAACCGGGGAGCTGTTTTTT.

This clone showed up just a few times. The genes are TRBV27 and TRBJ2-2; 7 bases are shared with TRBD2. Trimming removed 5 bases from V and 0 bases from J; junction bases left unmatched: 6. In germline, CDR1 is MNHEY, CDR2 SMNVEV (reference sequence). The CDR3 loop spans 16 amino acids. The CDR3 DNA follows: TGTGCCAGCAGTGCACTAGCGTACTCGAACACCGGGGAGCTGTTTTTT. It is translated as CASSALAYSNTGELFF.

This clone appeared a single time. J is TRBJ2-1 and V is TRBV3-1 (or the pseudogene TRBV3-2); 9 bases are a match to TRBD2. CDR3 size: 16 residues. Germline CDR1 reads LGHDT; CDR2 reads YNNKEL (reference sequence). Losses at the gene ends were 5 bases for V and 7 bases for J; bases not matched to a gene: 12. The CDR3 protein is CASSRGLAVSGNEQFF. CDR3 nucleotides: TGTGCCAGCAGCAGGGGACTAGCCGTCTCTGGGAATGAGCAGTTCTTC.

The chain combines TRBV7-9 with TRBJ1-2, with 7 bases lining up with TRBD1. CDR1 is SEHNR, CDR2 FQNEAQ, per germline (reference sequence). The CDR3 length is 13 residues. Trimming took 2 bases from V and 8 from J; bases not matched to a gene: 5. CDR3 nucleotides: TGTGCCAGCAGCTTAAAGGGGGCGGAAGGCTACACCTTC. Amino acids: CASSLKGAEGYTF.

This clone has just one count. The chain's CDR3 is CASSTTPQSSNQPQHF. CDR3 DNA: TGTGCCAGTAGTACCACCCCACAGAGTAGCAATCAGCCCCAGCATTTT. The rearrangement links TRBV19 to TRBJ1-5; the D is unclear. The CDR3 is 16 residues long. The V gene lost 4 bases and the J gene lost 0 bases, with 13 bases spanning the gap. Germline V lookup: CDR1 LNHDA, CDR2 SQIVND (reference sequence).

The chain has TRBV4-2 and TRBJ2-1; D gene ambiguous. Germline V CDR1 and CDR2: LGHNA, YNFKEQ. This CDR3 comprises 12 residues. The V end was cut by 3 bases, the J end by 5 bases, with 5 bases between. For the CDR3, the DNA is TGTGCCAGCAGCCACGAGAACAATGAGCAGTTCTTC. Its protein product is CASSHENNEQFF.

The rearrangement joins TRBV28 to TRBJ1-6; D call uncertain. The CDR3 has 15 residues. Trimming left V 5 bases short and J 11 bases short, with 19 bases between. Germline V gene lookup returns CDR1 MDHEN and CDR2 SYDVKM. The CDR3 here is CASSLFGEPMTPLHF. The CDR3 region has the DNA TGTGCCAGCAGTCTCTTTGGAGAACCTATGACACCCCTCCACTTT. Variable domain in full (rest from reference TRBV28 and TRBJ1-6): DVKVTQSSRYLVKRTGEKVFLECVQDMDHENMFWYRQDPGLGLRLIYFSYDVKMKEKGDIPEGYSVSREKKERFSLILESASTNQTSMYLCASSLFGEPMTPLHFGNGTRLTVT.

The chain carries TRBV5-6 and TRBJ1-3, with unresolved D. Germline lookup yields CDR1 SGHDT and CDR2 YYEEEE. Deletions cut 4 bases from V and 1 base from J, with 15 bases between. The CDR3 is 16 amino acids. The CDR3 nucleotides read TGTGCCAGCAGCCCCAGGCGTGAATTGTCTGGAAACACCATATATTTT. Translating gives CASSPRRELSGNTIYF.

The count of this clone is one. This chain uses TRBV5-1 with TRBJ1-2; possibly TRBD1 for D (5 bases). Between the trimmed V and J ends, which lost 8 bases and 5 bases, there was a span of 19 bases. Germline-derived CDR1 and CDR2 are SGHRS and YFSETQ. The CDR3 is made up of 14 amino acids. CDR3 loop: CARRKDREVYGYTF. DNA of the CDR3: TGCGCCAGGAGAAAAGACAGAGAGGTATATGGCTACACCTTC.